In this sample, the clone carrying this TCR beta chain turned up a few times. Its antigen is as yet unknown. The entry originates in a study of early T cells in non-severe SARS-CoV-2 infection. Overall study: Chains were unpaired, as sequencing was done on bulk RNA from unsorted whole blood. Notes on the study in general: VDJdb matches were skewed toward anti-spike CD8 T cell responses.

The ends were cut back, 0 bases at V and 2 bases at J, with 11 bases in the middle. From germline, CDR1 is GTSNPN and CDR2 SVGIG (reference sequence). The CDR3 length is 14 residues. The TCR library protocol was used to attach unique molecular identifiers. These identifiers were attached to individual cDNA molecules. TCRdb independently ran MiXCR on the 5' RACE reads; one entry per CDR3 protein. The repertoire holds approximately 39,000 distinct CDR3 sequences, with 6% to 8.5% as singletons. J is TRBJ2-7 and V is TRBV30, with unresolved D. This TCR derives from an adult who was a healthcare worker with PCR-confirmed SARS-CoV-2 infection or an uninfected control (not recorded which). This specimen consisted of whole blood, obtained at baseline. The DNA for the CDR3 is TGTGCCTGGAGTGTACATCTCATACCCTACGAGCAGTACTTC. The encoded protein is CAWSVHLIPYEQYF.